This T cell receptor (beta chain) was found in a study of T cell repertoires in urothelial bladder cancer (dated by TCRdb to about 2019). Context from the whole study: Of the roughly 12 resected lesions, three were clinically staged as cT0, three as cTa, three as cT1 and three as cT2 or greater. The study compared clonality of the TCR repertoire in bladder tumors against clonality in benign bladder inflammation. A total of around twelve patients who had bladder lesions and were undergoing transurethral resection were prospectively identified. Some 12 resected bladder lesions, made up of urothelial carcinoma (UC+) and benign (UC-) specimens, were studied.

This clone was counted a few times. Its target antigen remains unknown. No quality values exist for individual bases; no much larger clone is one base distant. The TCR beta chain CDR3 region was sequenced with the immunoSEQ assay. On the authors' methods: T-cell fraction, clonal dominance and maximum TCR clone frequency were calculated for each specimen. TCRdb carries this immuneACCESS record with in-frame sequences only. Its versions omit some clonotypes, under half of them owing to an unresolved V gene in the studies checked, with the rest unexplained. That table furnishes V, J and clone size, whereas the DNA furnished D and trimming. The sample includes 13,000 or so clones, with around 64% observed a single time. Roughly 8.7% of the sample comes from the top ten. At transurethral resection, specimens of the bladder lesions were collected and then stored at -80C. DNA was isolated from the bladder specimens obtained at transurethral resection.

General conclusions and limits of the study: Fewer T cells were found in urothelial carcinoma specimens than in benign specimens, with medians of about 5,000 and 25,000, respectively. Carcinoma specimens had a median tumor infiltrating lymphocyte percentage of roughly 2.1%, while benign specimens had a median of approximately 11%. In carcinoma specimens, up to roughly 17% of infiltrating lymphocytes were accounted for by a single T-cell clone, compared with roughly 1.8% in benign specimens.

The CDR3, cysteine through phenylalanine, is 13 amino acids long. Only the CDR3 portion is preserved as DNA: 39 bases, with reading frame beginning at the first base. Trimming at the junction amounts to 2 bases on V and 6 bases on J, and the germline ends lie 10 bases apart. The germline V gene (reference sequence) specifies MNHNY as CDR1 and SVGAGI as CDR2. The sequence came from a human donor with urothelial carcinoma. The sample taken for sequencing was tumor-infiltrating cells from bladder cancer. The chain couples TRBV6-6 to TRBJ1-2; confidence is insufficient to name the D gene. CDR3 reads: CASSYAAENGYTF. The DNA sequence is TGTGCCAGCAGTTACGCGGCAGAGAATGGCTACACCTTC.